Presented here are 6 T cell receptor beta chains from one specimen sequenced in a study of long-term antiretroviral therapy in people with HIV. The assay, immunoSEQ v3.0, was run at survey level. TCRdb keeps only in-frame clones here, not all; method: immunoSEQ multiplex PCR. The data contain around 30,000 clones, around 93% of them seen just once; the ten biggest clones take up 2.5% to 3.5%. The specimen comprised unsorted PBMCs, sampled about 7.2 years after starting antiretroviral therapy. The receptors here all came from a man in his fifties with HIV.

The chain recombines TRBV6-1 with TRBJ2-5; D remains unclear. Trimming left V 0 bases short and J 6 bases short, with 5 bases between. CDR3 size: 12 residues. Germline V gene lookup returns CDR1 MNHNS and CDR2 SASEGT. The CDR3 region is CASSEAGQTQYF. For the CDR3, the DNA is TGTGCCAGCAGTGAAGCAGGGCAGACCCAGTACTTC.

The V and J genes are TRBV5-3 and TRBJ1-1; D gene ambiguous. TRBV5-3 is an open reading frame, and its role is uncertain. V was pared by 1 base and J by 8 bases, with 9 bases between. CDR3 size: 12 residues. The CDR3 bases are TGTGCCAGAAGCTTGCACAGAGGGGAAGCTTTCTTT. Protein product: CARSLHRGEAFF.

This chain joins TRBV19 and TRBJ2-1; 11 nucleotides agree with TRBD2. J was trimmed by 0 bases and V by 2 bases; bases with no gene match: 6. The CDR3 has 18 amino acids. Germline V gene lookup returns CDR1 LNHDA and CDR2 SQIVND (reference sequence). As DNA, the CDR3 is TGTGCCAGTAGTATAATGGCGACTAGCGGGGCCTCCTACAATGAGCAGTTCTTC. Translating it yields CASSIMATSGASYNEQFF. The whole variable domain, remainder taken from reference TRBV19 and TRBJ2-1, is DGGITQSPKYLFRKEGQNVTLSCEQNLNHDAMYWYRQDPGQGLRLIYYSQIVNDFQKGDIAEGYSVSREKKESFPLTVTSAQKNPTAFYLCASSIMATSGASYNEQFFGPGTRLTVL.

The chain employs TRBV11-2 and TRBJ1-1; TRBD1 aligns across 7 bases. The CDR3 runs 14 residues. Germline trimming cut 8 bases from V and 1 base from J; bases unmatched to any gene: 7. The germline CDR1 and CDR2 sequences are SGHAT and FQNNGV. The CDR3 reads CASGLHRGNTEAFF. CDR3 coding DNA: TGTGCCAGCGGCCTTCACAGGGGGAACACTGAAGCTTTCTTT.

The CDR3 reads CSVEAGAYEQYF. The CDR3 nucleotides are TGCAGCGTTGAAGCCGGGGCCTACGAGCAGTACTTC. The rearrangement joins TRBV29-1 to TRBJ2-7; a weak D match, TRBD2 (5 bases). The germline V gene encodes CDR1 SQVTM and CDR2 ANQGSEA. This CDR3 is 12 amino acids long. V gave up 1 base and J gave up 2 bases, with 6 bases separating them.

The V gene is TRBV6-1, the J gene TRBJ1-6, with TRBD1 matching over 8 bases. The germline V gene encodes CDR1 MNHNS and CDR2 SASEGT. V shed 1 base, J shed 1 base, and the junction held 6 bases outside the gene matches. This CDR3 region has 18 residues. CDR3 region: CASSEVRTGRSYNSPLHF. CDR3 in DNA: TGTGCCAGCAGTGAAGTACGGACAGGGAGATCCTATAATTCACCCCTCCACTTT.